The source of this T cell receptor beta chain is a study of T-cell memory formation after mild COVID-19. Whole-study findings and limits: Clones shrinking between day 15 and 85 showed a balanced CD4/CD8 split, and those that grew later tilted toward CD4+. Whether day 37 second-wave clones are SARS-CoV-2-specific was not confirmed.

About this clonotype itself: Its cognate antigen is unknown.

TCRdb used MiXCR to reprocess the 5' RACE reads, holding one entry per CDR3 protein. Altogether about half a million distinct CDR3 sequences are present, roughly 20% being singletons, with the ten largest covering roughly an eighth. V lost 6 bases to trimming and J lost 14 bases; unmatched junction nucleotides: 14. The CDR3 extends over 13 amino acids. Germline V gene lookup returns CDR1 DFQATT and CDR2 SNEGSKA (reference sequence). The chain employs TRBV20-1 and TRBJ2-1; 9 positions match TRBD1. Material for sequencing was PBMCs or a T cell subset sorted from them (not recorded which). The receptor's source is an adult woman who had mild COVID-19 (a few samples of this study predate the infection). Cell type and time point are not known. The CDR3 DNA sequence: TGCAGTGCCCGGGACAGGGTAATTATAAACGAGTTCTTC. It encodes CSARDRVIINEFF.